Listed here is a single TCR beta chain. This specimen comes from a study of blood T cell repertoires in COVID-19. Across the study: T cells, B-cell-depleted T cells, or PBMCs provided the cDNA or gDNA that served as material.

Adults between about 18 and 89 years of age took part from 20 to 25 US areas. Exposed participants came across a COVID-19 case within 2 weeks before study entry. Trimming cost V 2 bases and J 4 bases; bases outside gene matches: 3. Germline values: CDR1 ENHRY, CDR2 SYGVKD. This CDR3 is 15 amino acids long. Libraries were prepared by immunoSEQ multiplex PCR; TCRdb keeps only in-frame clonotypes and omits some of them. The data contain some 190,000 clones, 70% to 80% of them seen just once; the ten biggest clones take up about 15%. The specimen sequenced was PBMCs or T cells enriched from blood (not recorded which). This sequence originates from a man aged 60 to 69 who had been exposed to COVID-19. The chain uses TRBV10-3 and TRBJ2-2; 8 nucleotides align to TRBD1. CDR3 sequence (DNA): TGTGCCATCAGTGAGAGCAGGGGGCTCACCGGGGAGCTGTTTTTT. This sequence encodes CAISESRGLTGELFF.